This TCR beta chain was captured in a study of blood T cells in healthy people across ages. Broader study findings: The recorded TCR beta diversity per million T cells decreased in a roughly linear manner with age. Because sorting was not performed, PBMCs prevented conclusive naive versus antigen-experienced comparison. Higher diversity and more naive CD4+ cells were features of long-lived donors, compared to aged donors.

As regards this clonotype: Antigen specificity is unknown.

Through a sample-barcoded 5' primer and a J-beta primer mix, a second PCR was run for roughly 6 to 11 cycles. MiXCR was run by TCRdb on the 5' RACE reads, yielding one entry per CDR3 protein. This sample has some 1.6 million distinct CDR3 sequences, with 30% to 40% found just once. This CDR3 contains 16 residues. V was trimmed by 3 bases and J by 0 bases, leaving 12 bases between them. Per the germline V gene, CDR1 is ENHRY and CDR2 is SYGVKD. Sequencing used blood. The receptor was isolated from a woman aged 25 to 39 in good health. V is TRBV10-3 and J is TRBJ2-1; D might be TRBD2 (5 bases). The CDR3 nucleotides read TGTGCCATCAGTGAAGGTGAGGGAGCCTCCTACAATGAGCAGTTCTTC. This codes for CAISEGEGASYNEQFF.